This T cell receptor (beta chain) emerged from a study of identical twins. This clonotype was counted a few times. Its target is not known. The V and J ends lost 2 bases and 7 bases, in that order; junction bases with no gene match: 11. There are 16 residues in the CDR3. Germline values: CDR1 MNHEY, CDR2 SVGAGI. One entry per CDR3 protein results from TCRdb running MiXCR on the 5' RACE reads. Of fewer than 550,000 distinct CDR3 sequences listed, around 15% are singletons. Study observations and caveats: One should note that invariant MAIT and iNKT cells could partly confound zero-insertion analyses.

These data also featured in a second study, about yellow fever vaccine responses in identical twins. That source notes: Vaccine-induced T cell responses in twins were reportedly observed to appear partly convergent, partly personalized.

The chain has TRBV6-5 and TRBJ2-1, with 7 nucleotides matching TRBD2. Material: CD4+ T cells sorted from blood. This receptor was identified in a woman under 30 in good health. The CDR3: CASSYHLAGVSNEQFF. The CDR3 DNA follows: TGTGCCAGCAGTTACCACCTTGCGGGAGTGTCAAATGAGCAGTTCTTC.